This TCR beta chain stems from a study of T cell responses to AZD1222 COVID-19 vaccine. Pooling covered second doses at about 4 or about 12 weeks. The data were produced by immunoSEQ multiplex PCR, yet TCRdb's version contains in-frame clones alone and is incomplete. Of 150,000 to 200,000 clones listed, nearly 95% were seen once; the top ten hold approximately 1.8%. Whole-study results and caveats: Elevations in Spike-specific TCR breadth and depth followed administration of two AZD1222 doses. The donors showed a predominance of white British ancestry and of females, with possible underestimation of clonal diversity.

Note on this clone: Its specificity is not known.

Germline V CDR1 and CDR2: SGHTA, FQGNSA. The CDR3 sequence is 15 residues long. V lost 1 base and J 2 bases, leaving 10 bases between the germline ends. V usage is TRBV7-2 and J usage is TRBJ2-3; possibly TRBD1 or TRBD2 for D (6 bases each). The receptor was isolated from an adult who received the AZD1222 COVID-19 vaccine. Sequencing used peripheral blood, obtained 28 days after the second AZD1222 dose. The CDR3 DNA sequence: TGTGCCAGCAGCTTAGGGGGGGCTACCACAGATACGCAGTATTTT. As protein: CASSLGGATTDTQYF. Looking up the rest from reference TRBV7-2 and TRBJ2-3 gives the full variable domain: GAGVSQSPSNKVTEKGKDVELRCDPISGHTALYWYRQSLGQGLEFLIYFQGNSAPDKSGLPSDRFSAERTGGSVSTLTIQRTQQEDSAVYLCASSLGGATTDTQYFGPGTRLTVL.